This TCR beta chain was sequenced in a study of T cell responses to AZD1222 COVID-19 vaccine. Repertoires were generated with immunoSEQ multiplex PCR, while TCRdb's copy carries only in-frame clones and drops some. The sample has some 80,000 clones; less than 95% are singletons. The CDR3 consists of 15 residues. Trimming removed 5 bases at V and 3 bases at J, with 14 bases between. CDR1 and CDR2 from the germline V gene are SNHLY and FYNNEI. This clonotype was sampled from an adult who received the AZD1222 COVID-19 vaccine. The specimen comprised peripheral blood, sampled 28 days after the second AZD1222 dose. The chain recombines TRBV2 with TRBJ1-5; weak D call: TRBD1 (5 bases). The CDR3 here is CASSLGPRPNQPQHF. The CDR3 DNA sequence: TGTGCCAGCAGTCTGGGACCCCGACCCAATCAGCCCCAGCATTTT.